Each of the 14 T cell receptor beta chains below was sequenced from the same sample in a study of control samples from healthy donors and cancer patients. Profiled with immunoSEQ multiplex PCR; TCRdb holds only in-frame clones, not every one. The data contain tens of thousands of clones, roughly 93% of them seen just once; the ten biggest clones take up over 1%. The sequenced sample was PBMCs. The receptor source for this set is a woman between 40 and 55 years old with lung cancer.

This chain joins TRBV4-1 and TRBJ1-4, with D hard to call. The germline V gene encodes CDR1 MGHRA and CDR2 YSYEKL. The germline V and J ends were trimmed by 1 base and 2 bases, with 11 bases remaining between them. CDR3 size: 16 residues. The chain's CDR3 is CASSQGPRSTNEKLFF. The CDR3 nucleotides are TGCGCCAGCAGCCAAGGGCCCAGGTCGACTAATGAAAAACTGTTTTTT.

V and J are TRBV6-5 and TRBJ1-1; D possibly corresponds to TRBD1 (5 bases). The CDR3 extends over 12 amino acids. Germline V gene data show CDR1 as MNHEY and CDR2 as SVGAGI. Between the trimmed V and J ends, which lost 8 bases and 8 bases, there was a span of 15 bases. The CDR3 sequence: CASSQTGGEAFF. In DNA form, the CDR3 reads TGTGCCAGCTCCCAAACCGGGGGGGAAGCTTTCTTT.

The J gene is TRBJ2-7, the V gene TRBV2; TRBD2 agrees at 8 bases. CDR3 length: 14 amino acids. With 7 bases clipped from V and 2 bases from J, the junction kept 7 bases outside the gene matches. Germline assignment: CDR1 SNHLY and CDR2 FYNNEI. The CDR3 DNA follows: TGTGCCAGCACCCAAGCGGGGGCCGCCTACGAGCAGTACTTC. It specifies CASTQAGAAYEQYF.

This clone was picked up one time. The J gene is TRBJ2-1, the V gene TRBV3-1 (or the pseudogene TRBV3-2); 10 nucleotides match TRBD2. J was trimmed by 8 bases and V by 1 base; bases with no gene match: 5. CDR1 and CDR2 (germline): LGHDT, YNNKEL (reference sequence). This CDR3 comprises 15 residues. CDR3 in amino acids: CASSQGLAGVDEQFF. CDR3 bases: TGTGCCAGCAGCCAAGGGCTAGCGGGGGTCGATGAGCAGTTCTTC.

This sequence joins TRBV7-9 and TRBJ1-5; D remains unclear. The CDR3 runs 14 residues. V was clipped by 10 bases and J by 0 bases, with 13 bases between them. CDR1 and CDR2 (germline): SEHNR, FQNEAQ (reference sequence). The DNA of the CDR3 is TGTGCCATCACGGACGGGTATAGCAATCAGCCCCAGCATTTT. It encodes CAITDGYSNQPQHF.

The V call is TRBV6-6, the J call TRBJ1-1, with 8 bases fitting TRBD1. V gave up 7 bases and J gave up 4 bases; unmatched junction bases: 11. Germline CDR1 is MNHNY and CDR2 is SVGAGI (reference sequence). The CDR3 has 15 residues. CDR3 coding DNA: TGTGCCAGCACAGGGGGCAGGCTGGGGGGCACTGAAGCTTTCTTT. Amino acid sequence: CASTGGRLGGTEAFF.

V and J are TRBV5-1 and TRBJ2-7; 9 bases map to TRBD1. Germline V gene sequence: CDR1 SGHRS, CDR2 YFSETQ. The CDR3 is 17 amino acids. The trim removed 4 bases at V and 0 bases at J, leaving 11 bases unmatched. The CDR3 DNA reads as TGCGCCAGCAGCCACAGTCCCGGGACAGGGAGCTCCTACGAGCAGTACTTC. Its protein product is CASSHSPGTGSSYEQYF. The variable domain in full, completed from reference TRBV5-1 and TRBJ2-7, reads KAGVTQTPRYLIKTRGQQVTLSCSPISGHRSVSWYQQTPGQGLQFLFEYFSETQRNKGNFPGRFSGRQFSNSRSEMNVSTLELGDSALYLCASSHSPGTGSSYEQYFGPGTRLTVT.

V and J are TRBV7-9 and TRBJ2-5; 8 bases are a match to TRBD1. Germline V gene sequence: CDR1 SEHNR, CDR2 FQNEAQ (reference sequence). This CDR3 contains 18 residues. Trimming at V came to 7 bases and at J to 5 bases, leaving 21 bases not matched to a gene. The CDR3 here is CASTGRVGRQGLLETQYF. The CDR3 DNA follows: TGTGCCAGCACCGGCAGAGTGGGGAGACAGGGGCTGTTGGAGACCCAGTACTTC. Complete variable domain (other parts from reference TRBV7-9 and TRBJ2-5): DTGVSQNPRHKITKRGQNVTFRCDPISEHNRLYWYRQTLGQGPEFLTYFQNEAQLEKSRLLSDRFSAERPKGSFSTLEIQRTEQGDSAMYLCASTGRVGRQGLLETQYFGPGTRLLVL.

V usage is TRBV11-2 and J usage is TRBJ2-7, with a tentative D call TRBD2 (6 bases). Germline V gene sequence: CDR1 SGHAT, CDR2 FQNNGV. The CDR3 totals 18 residues. V lost 0 bases, J lost 3 bases, and 21 bases lay in between. In DNA, the CDR3 is TGTGCCAGCAGCTTAGATACCCCCTCTAGGGACTGGGGCTACGAGCAGTACTTC. Encoded protein: CASSLDTPSRDWGYEQYF.

This clone occurred once. The chain combines TRBV30 with TRBJ1-2; D is ambiguous. The CDR3 covers 13 residues. The ends were cut back, 0 bases at V and 6 bases at J, with 11 bases in the middle. Per germline, CDR1 GTSNPN and CDR2 SVGIG (reference sequence). For the CDR3, the DNA is TGTGCCTGGAGTGTACGGGCAAGTAATGGCTACACCTTC. Translating gives CAWSVRASNGYTF.

A single count supports this clone. The chain has TRBV6-5 and TRBJ1-1, with TRBD1 matching over 9 bases. V shed 6 bases and J 0 bases; nucleotides not matched to a gene: 5. The CDR3 spans 15 residues. Germline V gene data show CDR1 as MNHEY and CDR2 as SVGAGI. The CDR3 DNA follows: TGTGCCAGCAGACAGGGGGCGGGCATGAACACTGAAGCTTTCTTT. This gives the protein CASRQGAGMNTEAFF.

The chain employs TRBV4-1 and TRBJ1-1; D is uncertain. There are 14 residues in the CDR3. Germline-derived CDR1 and CDR2 are MGHRA and YSYEKL. Trimming took off 6 bases at V and 0 bases at J, with 11 bases between the two ends. The DNA for the CDR3 is TGCGCCAGCAGAACTGGCGACATGAACACTGAAGCTTTCTTT. It yields the protein CASRTGDMNTEAFF.

The genes are TRBV27 and TRBJ1-5, with D maybe TRBD1 (6 bases). The CDR3 runs 15 residues. The germline CDR1 and CDR2 sequences are MNHEY and SMNVEV (reference sequence). Between the trimmed V and J ends, which lost 2 bases and 3 bases, there was a span of 11 bases. The CDR3 DNA sequence: TGTGCCAGCAGTTTAGGTACAGGGTACAATCAGCCCCAGCATTTT. This gives the protein CASSLGTGYNQPQHF.

CDR3 coding DNA: TGTGCCAGCAGCCAAGAGGGGCACGGTTACTATGGCTACACCTTC. It specifies CASSQEGHGYYGYTF. The chain has TRBV3-1 (or the pseudogene TRBV3-2) and TRBJ1-2; D is possibly TRBD1 (5 bases). CDR3 size: 15 residues. The germline CDR1 and CDR2 sequences are LGHDT and YNNKEL (reference sequence). The germline V and J ends were trimmed by 0 bases and 3 bases, with 11 bases remaining between them.